This T cell receptor beta chain was obtained from a study of regulatory T cells in long-lasting Graves disease (dated by TCRdb to the early 2020s). Study-wide context: Patients with newly diagnosed Graves' disease had been on antithyroid drugs for under 3 months. A total of roughly 35 samples underwent TCR sequencing: around 13 from persistent and approximately 20 from newly diagnosed Graves' disease patients. This study used TCR sequencing and RNA sequencing of peripheral blood to compare persistent Graves' disease patients against newly diagnosed Graves' disease patients. The study was registered as a clinical trial and conducted in China. Study-wide conclusions, independent of this receptor: Preferential use of TRBV28, TRBJ1-2 and TRBJ2-5 was observed in persistent disease, whereas TRBV20-1 and TRBJ2-1 were favored in newly diagnosed disease. Persistent Graves' disease patients showed lower TCR Shannon entropy and fewer highly expanded clones than newly diagnosed patients, suggesting clonal expansion. More public clonotypes were shared among persistent patients (2,741) than among newly diagnosed patients (approximately 1,000). Sequencing and analysis were restricted to the TCR beta chain. The authors acknowledged the small sample size as a limitation that may reduce accuracy. The study examined only peripheral blood because the primary lesion, thyroid tissue, could not be accessed.

Including the terminal cysteine and phenylalanine, the CDR3 comprises 16 residues. Only the CDR3 DNA stays, 48 bases, in frame from base 1. From V the trimming removes 8 bases and from J it removes 6 bases, while the gene matches leave 12 bases of the junction unaccounted for. For CDR1 and CDR2, the germline V gene (reference sequence) lists SEHNR and FQNEAQ. This clonotype was seen ten or more times. There is no known antigen for this receptor. No much larger clone is present one base from it, and per-base qualities are unavailable. Library preparation used multiplex PCR. Sequencing was carried out with an Illumina HiSeq 4000. To build TCR beta libraries, CDR3 regions were amplified by Arm-PCR using iRepertoire HTBI primers. Gel purification was performed on PCR products prior to sequencing. As for the authors' bioinformatics: Gene usage analysis of CDR3 amino acid clonotypes relied on the roughly 60 TRBV and 13 to 15 TRBJ segments identified across samples. Filtered high-quality paired reads were merged into contigs using COPE and FqMerger. BLAST was used to align contigs to IMGT TRBV, TRBD and TRBJ reference genes, and CDR3 was defined according to IMGT. Any clonotype with a frequency above 0.1% was classified as a highly expanded clone. Shannon entropy was used to measure repertoire diversity, and the Gini coefficient was used to measure V-J evenness. A clonotype was considered public if more than one individual shared it. Using fastp trimming at Q25 and MiXCR clonotype assembly, TCRdb reanalyzed the public sequencing data and kept in-frame beta chains. For every CDR3 protein sequence, its rows merge into one entry that carries the most common genes and DNA. TCRdb's processing, not the authors', yielded these V and J calls. The sample table holds under 250,000 distinct CDR3 sequences, of which 20% to 25% were seen once. Of the sample, around 14% is held by the ten largest clones.

Reading the label with the study, this specimen's time point is: newly diagnosed GD, antithyroid drugs for less than 3 months. For both TCR sequencing and RNA sequencing, RNA was extracted from PBMCs using TRIzol. The diagnosis of Graves' disease followed American Thyroid Association guidelines. Patients were recruited from an endocrinology department in Xi'an, China. Each patient gave about 9.1 milliliters of peripheral blood, collected in an EDTA anticoagulant tube. Ficoll Paque Plus density gradient separation was used to isolate PBMCs, and no additional T cell sorting was done. An Agilent 2100 Bioanalyzer and agarose gel were used to check RNA quality, and a NanoDrop 2000 was used to measure RNA concentration.

The receptor chain draws on TRBV7-9 and TRBJ2-1; the junction holds 11 bases that match TRBD2. This TCR was sampled from a female donor with Graves disease. Material: peripheral blood mononuclear cells (PBMCs), obtained at new diagnosis, from a patient treated with antithyroid drugs. The CDR3 region reads CASSRWRLAGLNEQFF. At the DNA level, the sequence is TGTGCCAGCTCCCGCTGGCGACTAGCGGGGCTCAATGAGCAGTTCTTC.